This T cell receptor (beta chain) is from a study of metastatic and nonmetastatic thyroid tumors. The wider study: Where malignant and benign thyroid patients were concerned, repertoires were compared across blood and tumor or nodule tissue. General study results and limits: Across blood and tumor, TCR beta diversity in malignant thyroid tumors was reportedly significantly higher than in benign nodules.

Each patient went into thyroid surgery without having received any treatment. The CDR3 is made up of 19 amino acids. Germline V gene lookup returns CDR1 DFQATT and CDR2 SNEGSKA (reference sequence). Under the authors' procedure: The study took CDR3 differences across clinicopathological groups and made a distant-metastasis classifier for papillary thyroid cancer from them. TCRdb re-analyzed the PCR reads using MiXCR. TCRdb's processing, not the authors', yielded these V and J calls. The sample records 20,000 to 25,000 clones, about 10% being singletons. Concerning this clone itself: Its antigen is still unknown. Since a much larger clone is just one base distant, this may be a read error.

The rearrangement joins TRBV20-1 to TRBJ2-5, with 10 bases lining up with TRBD2. The sequence was obtained from a female donor with papillary thyroid cancer or a benign thyroid nodule (not recorded which). Some clones in this sample may be carry-over from other donors' samples. Sequenced input: blood. CDR3 in DNA: TGCAGTGCTAGAGATGGGGAAGTCGCAAGCGGGGGGGTCGCGGAGACCAAGTACTTC. Translating gives CSARDGEVASGGVAETKYF.